This TCR beta chain was observed in a study of vaccination and CD4 T cells after COVID-19. Treatment indicated: approximately 9-day PBMC culture with coronavirus spike peptide pools or control peptides (ViraFEST assay). PCR positivity dates ran from March to December 2020, preceding US Alpha, Beta and Delta variants. Relative to its sample, this clonotype is medium-sized. Its specificity is not known. The CDR3 extends over 14 amino acids. Deletions cut 8 bases from V and 4 bases from J, with 17 bases between. The germline gives CDR1 MNHNS, CDR2 SASEGT. Cultured CD4+ T-cell DNA underwent Oncomine TCR Beta short-read sequencing. One entry per CDR3 protein, called by TCRdb with MiXCR from the PCR reads. This table holds over 13,000 distinct CDR3 sequences, around 50% found once.

The chain combines TRBV6-1 with TRBJ2-5, with D tentatively TRBD1 (5 bases). Sequenced material: CD4+ T cells from blood, cultured in vitro, taken before SARS-CoV-2 vaccination. This TCR was sampled from a human donor who had recovered from COVID-19. The CDR3 nucleotides are TGTGCCAGCGCTCGGCAGGGTTCAGGAGAGACCCAGTACTTC. Translating it yields CASARQGSGETQYF.